Presented here are 25 T cell receptor beta chains from one specimen sequenced in a study of T cell repertoires in cytomegalovirus infection. MiXCR, applied by TCRdb to the reads, yields one record per CDR3 protein. The table shows 250,000 or so distinct CDR3 sequences, with about 15% occurring only once. The sequencing input was CD8+ T cells from PBMCs. All receptors derive from a human donor in good health (CMV status not recorded). Some clones in this sample may be carry-over from other donors' samples.

Many counts were recorded for this clonotype. This CDR3 reads CASSLRKSGELFF. The CDR3 region has the DNA TGTGCCAGCAGTTTGAGGAAATCCGGGGAGCTGTTTTTT. This chain connects TRBV28 to TRBJ2-2, with no clear D. The V end lost 3 bases, the J end lost 6 bases, and 8 bases lay between the germline ends. Germline V lookup: CDR1 MDHEN, CDR2 SYDVKM. The CDR3 is 13 residues long.

This clonotype was observed a few times. The rearrangement links TRBV5-4 to TRBJ2-1; 8 bases fit TRBD2. The CDR3 spans 16 residues. Germline V gives CDR1 SGHNT, CDR2 YYREEE (reference sequence). The J segment lost 0 bases and the V segment lost 0 bases, leaving 2 bases of the junction unmatched. In DNA form, the CDR3 reads TGTGCCAGCAGCTTGGAAGCGGGGGCCTCCTACAATGAGCAGTTCTTC. Translating it yields CASSLEAGASYNEQFF.

This clonotype was counted a few times. The chain recombines TRBV25-1 with TRBJ1-1; maybe TRBD1 (5 bases). V dropped 3 bases and J dropped 4 bases, with 15 bases sitting between them. Germline V gene lookup returns CDR1 MGHDK and CDR2 SYGVNS. The CDR3 is made up of 15 amino acids. The CDR3 spells CASSEHGPRGTEAFF. The CDR3 nucleotides are TGTGCCAGCAGTGAGCATGGGCCTAGGGGCACTGAAGCTTTCTTT. The complete variable domain, with remaining parts taken from reference TRBV25-1 and TRBJ1-1, reads EADIYQTPRYLVIGTGKKITLECSQTMGHDKMYWYQQDPGMELHLIHYSYGVNSTEKGDLSSESTVSRIRTEHFPLTLESARPSHTSQYLCASSEHGPRGTEAFFGQGTRLTVV.

The chain uses TRBV6-2 or TRBV6-3 and TRBJ2-1; a possible D gene is TRBD1 (5 bases). Germline assignment: CDR1 MNHEY and CDR2 SVGEGT. Trimming took off 5 bases at V and 6 bases at J, with 20 bases between the two ends. There are 16 residues in the CDR3. CDR3 nucleotides: TGTGCCAGCAGTAGGACATTTTTGGGTTCGGCCAATGAGCAGTTCTTC. Translating it yields CASSRTFLGSANEQFF.

This clonotype was detected ten times or more. The rearrangement links TRBV5-8 to TRBJ2-1; D ambiguous. Germline CDR1 reads SGHTS; CDR2 reads YDEGEE. This CDR3 region has 18 residues. The V end was cut by 1 base, the J end by 4 bases, with 21 bases between. The CDR3 sequence: CASSLILVQVQPYNEQFF. Written as DNA, the CDR3 is TGTGCCAGCAGCTTGATTTTAGTGCAGGTACAGCCTTACAATGAGCAGTTCTTC.

The chain uses TRBV10-3 and TRBJ1-2; 7 bases match TRBD1. The CDR3 sequence is 13 residues long. With 9 bases clipped from V and 6 bases from J, the junction kept 10 bases outside the gene matches. CDR1 is ENHRY and CDR2 is SYGVKD in the germline V gene. Written as DNA, the CDR3 is TGTGCCATTCAGGGGGTTAATTTCAATGGCTACACCTTC. It specifies CAIQGVNFNGYTF.

This clonotype was observed at least ten times. The chain couples TRBV7-2 to TRBJ2-7; D remains unclear. Per germline, CDR1 SGHTA and CDR2 FQGNSA. Trimming removed 5 bases at V and 3 bases at J, with 17 bases between. The CDR3 length is 15 residues. For the CDR3, the DNA is TGTGCCAGCAGCCGCGGTGGTGGGGATGTCTACGAGCAGTACTTC. Its translation is CASSRGGGDVYEQYF.

V usage is TRBV27 and J usage is TRBJ2-1; perhaps TRBD2 as D (5 bases). Looked up from germline, CDR1 is MNHEY and CDR2 is SMNVEV (reference sequence). The CDR3 is 15 residues long. V was pared by 2 bases and J by 5 bases, with 13 bases between. The CDR3 coding sequence is TGTGCCAGCAGTTTACAGGTGGGGAGTCACAATGAGCAGTTCTTC. Translated, it gives CASSLQVGSHNEQFF.

To note about this clonotype: One end of the junction fails to match germline, which may point to a read error. The V and J genes are TRBV20-1 and TRBJ2-2, with D possibly matching TRBD1 (6 bases). The CDR3 contains 13 residues. CDR1 and CDR2 from the germline V gene are DFQATT and SNEGSKA (reference sequence). This CDR3 reads CSATYRETGELVF. CDR3 sequence (DNA): TGCAGTGCGACTTACAGGGAAACCGGGGAGCTGGTTTTT.

This chain joins TRBV25-1 and TRBJ2-3, with 7 bases that match TRBD2. The J segment lost 6 bases and the V segment lost 6 bases, leaving 9 bases of the junction unmatched. The CDR3 sequence is 14 residues long. The germline V gene has CDR1 MGHDK and CDR2 SYGVNS. This CDR3 reads CASSHRTSWDTQYF. The DNA of the CDR3 is TGTGCCAGCAGCCACCGGACTAGTTGGGATACGCAGTATTTT.

This clonotype was detected ten times or more. The chain combines TRBV12-3 or TRBV12-4 with TRBJ1-5, with D unresolved. Trimming pared 5 bases from V and 3 bases from J, leaving 11 bases between. CDR3 length: 14 amino acids. CDR3 nucleotides: TGTGCCAGCAGTCGAGGGCTTTTCAATCAGCCCCAGCATTTT. Its protein product is CASSRGLFNQPQHF.

The chain couples TRBV5-5 to TRBJ2-5; D ambiguous. V was clipped by 3 bases and J by 2 bases, with 17 bases between them. CDR1 and CDR2 from the germline V gene are SGHKS and YYEKEE (reference sequence). CDR3 length: 16 amino acids. CDR3 DNA sequence: TGTGCCAGCAGCTCCGACGTGGTGCTTCCTCAAGAGACCCAGTACTTC. This codes for CASSSDVVLPQETQYF.

This clonotype was detected once. The V gene is TRBV5-6, the J gene TRBJ1-1; D remains ambiguous. Germline V lookup: CDR1 SGHDT, CDR2 YYEEEE. The CDR3 has 14 residues. Trimming took 0 bases from V and 4 from J, leaving 10 bases between them. CDR3 residues: CASSLGAGPTEAFF. CDR3 DNA: TGTGCCAGCAGCTTGGGTGCGGGCCCCACTGAAGCTTTCTTT.

The rearrangement links TRBV20-1 to TRBJ1-4; no clear D gene. Deletions cut 0 bases from V and 0 bases from J, with 11 bases between. The CDR3 runs 16 residues. Germline values: CDR1 DFQATT, CDR2 SNEGSKA (reference sequence). This chain's CDR3 is CSARDSGWATNEKLFF. The CDR3 nucleotides read TGCAGTGCTAGAGATAGTGGGTGGGCAACTAATGAAAAACTGTTTTTT.

The chain joins TRBV19 to TRBJ2-1, with 13 bases matching TRBD2. The CDR3 is 17 residues long. After removal of 3 bases from V and 3 bases from J, the junction contained 5 bases not matched to a gene. Germline V lookup: CDR1 LNHDA, CDR2 SQIVND (reference sequence). This CDR3 reads CASSIGTSGEDYNEQFF. The DNA for the CDR3 is TGTGCCAGTAGTATTGGGACTAGCGGGGAGGACTACAATGAGCAGTTCTTC.

The chain uses TRBV28 and TRBJ1-5, with D possibly TRBD1 on 5 matching bases. CDR1 and CDR2 (germline): MDHEN, SYDVKM. With 5 bases removed from V and 4 bases from J, the gap between germline ends came to 15 bases. This CDR3 comprises 15 residues. The CDR3 coding sequence is TGTGCCAGCAGTCTGAGGGACGGGTTTAATCAGCCCCAGCATTTT. Protein: CASSLRDGFNQPQHF.

The V gene is TRBV7-6, the J gene TRBJ1-6; no clear D gene. Germline V CDR1 and CDR2: SGHVS, FNYEAQ. The CDR3 length is 13 residues. Trimming cost V 8 bases and J 7 bases, with 12 bases left between them. The CDR3 region is CASGREINSPLHF. The CDR3 DNA reads TGTGCCAGCGGTCGGGAGATAAATTCACCCCTCCACTTT.

This clonotype was observed at least ten times. This chain uses TRBV10-3 with TRBJ1-1; 7 positions match TRBD1. This CDR3 has 14 amino acids. V shed 6 bases, J shed 0 bases, and the junction held 4 bases outside the gene matches. Germline loops: CDR1 ENHRY, CDR2 SYGVKD. The CDR3 nucleotides are TGTGCCATCAGACAGCAGGGGGTGAACACTGAAGCTTTCTTT. This codes for CAIRQQGVNTEAFF.

For the CDR3, the DNA is TGTGCCAGCAGCCCCAGGGTTCGCGGAACCTACGAGCAGTACTTC. Translation: CASSPRVRGTYEQYF. The V gene is TRBV11-2, the J gene TRBJ2-7; D is possibly TRBD1 (5 bases). V shed 5 bases and J shed 2 bases, with 16 bases lying between them. Germline lookup yields CDR1 SGHAT and CDR2 FQNNGV. CDR3 length equals 15 residues.

On this clonotype itself: Germline is not matched at one junction end, which may reflect a read error. The chain employs TRBV6-2 or TRBV6-3 and TRBJ2-7; D is possibly TRBD1 (6 bases). The CDR3 consists of 13 residues. Germline CDR1 reads MNHEY; CDR2 reads SVGEGT. CDR3 amino acids: CASSDSGAYEQYF. The CDR3 region has the DNA TGTGCCAGCAGTGACTCAGGGGCCTACGAGCAGTACTTC.

The table lists this clonotype with a few counts. This sequence joins TRBV6-1 and TRBJ2-1, with D possibly being TRBD1 (5 bases). The V end lost 6 bases, the J end lost 0 bases, and 18 bases lay between the germline ends. CDR3 length: 17 amino acids. Germline V gene data show CDR1 as MNHNS and CDR2 as SASEGT. CDR3 in amino acids: CASSRYSTESSYNEQFF. The CDR3 DNA sequence: TGTGCCAGCAGCCGATACTCGACAGAGAGCTCCTACAATGAGCAGTTCTTC.

This clonotype has ten or more counts. The chain is built from TRBV6-2 or TRBV6-3 and TRBJ2-5; D gene unclear. Germline V gene sequence: CDR1 MNHEY, CDR2 SVGEGT. The ends were cut back, 5 bases at V and 0 bases at J, with 7 bases in the middle. The CDR3 is 13 residues long. The CDR3 sequence is CASSNSYQETQYF. The CDR3 DNA is TGTGCCAGCAGTAACAGCTACCAAGAGACCCAGTACTTC.

This clonotype was observed many times. This rearrangement joins TRBV6-2 or TRBV6-3 to TRBJ2-3; 9 bases are shared with TRBD1. With 4 bases clipped from V and 4 bases from J, the junction kept 9 bases outside the gene matches. Per the germline V gene, CDR1 is MNHEY and CDR2 is SVGEGT. This CDR3 comprises 16 residues. The CDR3, as DNA: TGTGCCAGCAGTTGGGACAGGGTCCAGTTCTCAGATACGCAGTATTTT. This encodes CASSWDRVQFSDTQYF.

This clonotype was picked up many times. The chain combines TRBV11-2 with TRBJ2-5, with 10 positions matching TRBD2. Germline V lookup: CDR1 SGHAT, CDR2 FQNNGV. The ends lost 1 base at V and 5 bases at J; junction bases unmatched: 13. The CDR3 runs to 18 residues. The CDR3 protein is CASSLGTYLAGGRETQYF. DNA of the CDR3: TGTGCCAGCAGCTTAGGGACCTACTTAGCGGGGGGCCGTGAGACCCAGTACTTC.

This clonotype was counted a few times. The genes are TRBV10-3 and TRBJ1-1; tentative D call: TRBD1 (6 bases). The CDR3 contains 13 residues. Germline V lookup: CDR1 ENHRY, CDR2 SYGVKD. The V and J ends lost 2 bases and 4 bases respectively, with 8 bases between them. The CDR3: CAISETGSTEAFF. The CDR3 DNA follows: TGTGCCATCAGTGAGACAGGGAGCACTGAAGCTTTCTTT.